The 14 T cell receptor beta chains below were found in one sample sequenced in a study of cytomegalovirus exposure and HLA in healthy donors. The primer mix had 60 Vbeta and 13 Jbeta primers. The assay was immunoSEQ multiplex PCR, and TCRdb's table has in-frame clones only and misses some. The sample lists around 200,000 clones; roughly four fifths were seen once. Source material: PBMCs. These receptors were obtained from a man aged 45-65 years in good health and CMV-seronegative.

V is TRBV19 and J is TRBJ1-2, with D possibly matching TRBD1 (5 bases). V was cut by 4 bases and J by 5 bases, with 17 bases left in between. This CDR3 has 15 amino acids. Looked up from germline, CDR1 is LNHDA and CDR2 is SQIVND (reference sequence). CDR3 region: CASSSRRVEGYGYTF. The CDR3 DNA reads as TGTGCCAGTAGTAGTCGCAGGGTTGAAGGGTATGGCTACACCTTC.

The table lists this clone with a few counts. This chain joins TRBV5-1 and TRBJ2-3; TRBD2 aligns across 13 bases. There are 16 residues in the CDR3. J was trimmed by 2 bases and V by 2 bases; bases with no gene match: 2. Per germline, CDR1 SGHRS and CDR2 YFSETQ. The CDR3 here is CASSLGTSGATDTQYF. The DNA for the CDR3 is TGCGCCAGCAGCTTAGGGACTAGCGGGGCCACAGATACGCAGTATTTT.

The gene calls are TRBV27 and TRBJ2-1, with TRBD2 matching over 14 bases. The CDR3 runs 20 residues. J gave up 0 bases and V 5 bases, and 12 bases lay outside the gene matches. From germline, CDR1 is MNHEY and CDR2 SMNVEV (reference sequence). CDR3 sequence (DNA): TGTGCCAGCAGTACCTCGACTAGCGGGAGGGCCTGGAGCTCCTACAATGAGCAGTTCTTC. Amino acid sequence: CASSTSTSGRAWSSYNEQFF.

V gene TRBV28 combines with J gene TRBJ2-7; 12 bases align to TRBD1. The CDR3 sequence is 14 residues long. J gave up 5 bases and V 5 bases, and 4 bases lay outside the gene matches. Per the germline V gene, CDR1 is MDHEN and CDR2 is SYDVKM. The CDR3 protein is CASSGGQGANEQYF. The DNA of the CDR3 is TGTGCCAGCAGTGGGGGACAGGGGGCCAACGAGCAGTACTTC.

The V call is TRBV5-1, the J call TRBJ1-1; 7 bases fit TRBD1. The germline gives CDR1 SGHRS, CDR2 YFSETQ. The length of the CDR3 is 15 residues. V was pared by 2 bases and J by 4 bases, with 8 bases of the junction left unmatched. Here the CDR3 DNA reads TGCGCCAGCAGCTTCGCGTCAGGGGGAAGCACTGAAGCTTTCTTT. It specifies CASSFASGGSTEAFF.

The chain employs TRBV21-1 and TRBJ2-1; the D call in the table, TRBD2, was not verified against the DNA. TRBV21-1 is classified as a pseudogene. The CDR3 spans 15 residues. CDR3 sequence reads: CASSKASGRRNEQFF. The DNA for the CDR3 is TGTGCCAGCAGCAAAGCTAGCGGGAGACGCAATGAGCAGTTCTTC.

The gene calls are TRBV5-1 and TRBJ2-2, with D tentatively TRBD1 (5 bases). Trimming took off 5 bases at V and 3 bases at J, with 8 bases between the two ends. This CDR3 region has 13 residues. The germline gives CDR1 SGHRS, CDR2 YFSETQ. CDR3 nucleotides: TGCGCCAGCAGTGCCAGGGACACCGGGGAGCTGTTTTTT. As protein: CASSARDTGELFF.

The sample holds one count of this clone. The genes are TRBV7-3 and TRBJ1-4; the D gene is possibly TRBD1 (6 bases). Germline V gene sequence: CDR1 SGHTA, CDR2 FQGTGA. The CDR3 is 18 amino acids. The V end was cut by 5 bases, the J end by 7 bases, with 26 bases between. The CDR3 DNA follows: TGTGCCAGCAGCCCCCCCCGGACAGTCTTCCAAAGGGGTGAAAAACTGTTTTTT. Residues: CASSPPRTVFQRGEKLFF.

This sequence joins TRBV6-4 and TRBJ2-1, with 10 bases lining up with TRBD2. The CDR3 is 15 amino acids. Germline CDR1 MRHNA, CDR2 SNTAGT. Germline trimming cut 2 bases from V and 5 bases from J; bases unmatched to any gene: 3. The DNA for the CDR3 is TGTGCCAGCAGTGACAAGACTAGCGGGCACAATGAGCAGTTCTTC. Encoded protein: CASSDKTSGHNEQFF.

V is TRBV7-2 and J is TRBJ1-5, with D perhaps matching TRBD1 (5 bases). Germline V gene lookup returns CDR1 SGHTA and CDR2 FQGNSA. The CDR3 is made up of 15 amino acids. V dropped 4 bases and J dropped 0 bases, with 10 bases sitting between them. The CDR3 DNA reads as TGTGCCAGCAGCTCTGACAGCTCTAGCAATCAGCCCCAGCATTTT. Its protein is CASSSDSSSNQPQHF.

The rearrangement joins TRBV5-6 to TRBJ1-2; 8 nucleotides align to TRBD1. The V gene end was trimmed by 2 bases and the J gene end by 8 bases; junction bases not matched to a gene: 11. The germline CDR1 and CDR2 sequences are SGHDT and YYEEEE. The CDR3 is made up of 15 amino acids. The CDR3, as DNA: TGTGCCAGCAGCTTCGTAGCAGGGGGCTTCTCAGGCTACACCTTC. The encoded protein is CASSFVAGGFSGYTF.

The chain combines TRBV11-2 with TRBJ2-3, with D possibly TRBD1 on 5 matching bases. The CDR3 extends over 17 amino acids. Trimming took 4 bases from V and 0 from J, leaving 17 bases between them. CDR1 and CDR2 from the germline V gene are SGHAT and FQNNGV. The CDR3: CASSSPDSLFSTDTQYF. CDR3 coding DNA: TGTGCCAGCAGCTCCCCCGACAGTCTTTTTAGCACAGATACGCAGTATTTT.

This sequence joins TRBV9 and TRBJ2-2, with 15 bases fitting TRBD2. This CDR3 is built from 19 residues. CDR1 SGDLS and CDR2 YYNGEE come from the germline V gene. The ends lost 4 bases at V and 3 bases at J; junction bases unmatched: 10. The CDR3 DNA reads TGTGCCAGCAGCTCTACCGGGACTAGCGGGGGGATGTACACCGGGGAGCTGTTTTTT. It codes for CASSSTGTSGGMYTGELFF. The full variable domain, with the rest looked up from reference TRBV9 and TRBJ2-2, is DSGVTQTPKHLITATGQRVTLRCSPRSGDLSVYWYQQSLDQGLQFLIQYYNGEERAKGNILERFSAQQFPDLHSELNLSSLELGDSALYFCASSSTGTSGGMYTGELFFGEGSRLTVL.

The rearrangement links TRBV11-2 to TRBJ2-2; perhaps TRBD2 as D (5 bases). The V gene's germline CDR1 is SGHAT and CDR2 FQNNGV. CDR3 size: 14 residues. Trimming shortened V by 2 bases and J by 7 bases, and 11 bases separated the two germline ends. CDR3 residues: CASSLQGSLGELFF. The CDR3 bases are TGTGCCAGCAGCTTACAAGGGAGTCTCGGGGAGCTGTTTTTT.